The 19 T cell receptor beta chains listed next were all sequenced from one sample in a study of blood T cell repertoires in COVID-19 (dated by TCRdb to 2018 to 2020). The receptor library was made with the immunoSEQ multiplex PCR assay. The clones in this table, taken by TCRdb from immuneACCESS, are in-frame only. Not every clone is retained; where verified, under half of the shortfall comes from an unresolved V gene, and the cause of the rest is unknown. The sample table contains under 200,000 clones; only one count was recorded for about 88% of them. The biggest ten clones account for around 7% of the sample. The sequenced material came from PBMCs or T cells enriched from blood (not recorded which). Receptors were obtained from a woman aged 50 to 60 who had recovered from COVID-19.

V usage is TRBV13 and J usage is TRBJ1-2; D is perhaps TRBD1 (6 bases). This CDR3 has 14 residues. CDR1 is PRHDT, CDR2 FYEKMQ, per germline (reference sequence). The V and J ends lost 5 bases and 7 bases respectively, with 17 bases between them. The CDR3 is CASSDHRAAGGYTF. The CDR3 DNA reads TGTGCCAGCAGCGACCACAGGGCGGCGGGTGGCTACACCTTC.

In DNA, the CDR3 is TGCGCCAGCAGCCTCCAGCCCGGGAGTAACACCGGGGAGCTGTTTTTT. Translating gives CASSLQPGSNTGELFF. V usage is TRBV5-1 and J usage is TRBJ2-2; D may be TRBD2 (6 bases). The length of the CDR3 is 16 residues. V lost 4 bases, J lost 2 bases, and 15 bases lay in between. Germline CDR1 is SGHRS and CDR2 is YFSETQ. Looking up the rest from reference TRBV5-1 and TRBJ2-2 gives the full variable domain: KAGVTQTPRYLIKTRGQQVTLSCSPISGHRSVSWYQQTPGQGLQFLFEYFSETQRNKGNFPGRFSGRQFSNSRSEMNVSTLELGDSALYLCASSLQPGSNTGELFFGEGSRLTVL.

This clone was picked up one time. The rearrangement links TRBV11-3 to TRBJ2-1; TRBD1 aligns across 10 bases. V trimming: 3 bases; J trimming: 3 bases; junction bases outside the gene matches: 2. The CDR3 loop spans 15 amino acids. The germline V gene encodes CDR1 SGHNT and CDR2 YENEEA. CDR3 nucleotide sequence: TGTGCCAGCAGCTTGGACAGGGGGATCTACAATGAGCAGTTCTTC. It encodes CASSLDRGIYNEQFF. Supplemented by reference TRBV11-3 and TRBJ2-1, the full variable domain reads EAGVVQSPRYKIIEKKQPVAFWCNPISGHNTLYWYLQNLGQGPELLIRYENEEAVDDSQLPKDRFSAERLKGVDSTLKIQPAELGDSAVYLCASSLDRGIYNEQFFGPGTRLTVL.

The rearrangement joins TRBV30 to TRBJ2-1; 8 bases map to TRBD1. Germline CDR1 is GTSNPN and CDR2 is SVGIG (reference sequence). The CDR3 contains 15 residues. Trimming took 2 bases from V and 6 from J; bases not matched to a gene: 9. The CDR3 is CAWSLTGDRTNEQFF. CDR3 sequence (DNA): TGTGCCTGGAGTTTGACAGGGGATCGGACCAATGAGCAGTTCTTC.

The V gene is TRBV27, the J gene TRBJ1-2, with 8 bases aligning to TRBD1. CDR1 and CDR2 (germline): MNHEY, SMNVEV (reference sequence). This CDR3 contains 16 residues. V lost 4 bases to trimming and J lost 0 bases; unmatched junction nucleotides: 7. This chain's CDR3 is CASSSYRTGPNYGYTF. CDR3 nucleotides: TGTGCCAGCAGTTCGTATCGGACAGGGCCTAACTATGGCTACACCTTC.

The chain carries TRBV5-1 and TRBJ1-1; D gene unclear. The CDR3 length is 14 residues. Trimming left V 0 bases short and J 1 base short, with 7 bases between. Germline CDR1 is SGHRS and CDR2 is YFSETQ. The CDR3 region is CASSLDSGNTEAFF. DNA of the CDR3: TGCGCCAGCAGCTTGGATTCCGGGAACACTGAAGCTTTCTTT.

The chain joins TRBV3-1 (or the pseudogene TRBV3-2) to TRBJ2-7, with TRBD1 identical over 7 bases. Germline V CDR1 and CDR2: LGHDT, YNNKEL (reference sequence). The CDR3 runs 14 residues. The V gene end was trimmed by 1 base and the J gene end by 6 bases; junction bases not matched to a gene: 6. CDR3 residues: CASSQVTGWGEQYF. CDR3 nucleotide sequence: TGTGCCAGCAGCCAAGTGACAGGGTGGGGCGAGCAGTACTTC.

In this sample, this clone turned up once. V gene TRBV10-3 combines with J gene TRBJ2-1, with 11 bases matching TRBD2. Germline loops: CDR1 ENHRY, CDR2 SYGVKD. V trimming: 3 bases; J trimming: 4 bases; junction bases outside the gene matches: 5. CDR3 size: 16 residues. CDR3 bases: TGTGCCATCAGTGAACTTTTAGCGGGAGGGTACAATGAGCAGTTCTTC. The encoded protein is CAISELLAGGYNEQFF.

J is TRBJ2-2 and V is TRBV30, with a weak D call TRBD1 (5 bases). The CDR3 loop spans 13 amino acids. Germline assignment: CDR1 GTSNPN and CDR2 SVGIG (reference sequence). V dropped 3 bases and J dropped 6 bases, with 11 bases sitting between them. CDR3 DNA sequence: TGTGCCTGGAGGCCGCAGGGCGCCGGGGAGCTGTTTTTT. This encodes CAWRPQGAGELFF.

The chain uses TRBV6-4 and TRBJ1-1; D gene unclear. Germline V CDR1 and CDR2: MRHNA, SNTAGT. V gave up 5 bases and J gave up 1 base, with 8 bases separating them. CDR3 length: 13 residues. CDR3 sequence reads: CASSLTENTEAFF. In nucleotides, the CDR3 is TGTGCCAGCAGTCTCACTGAGAACACTGAAGCTTTCTTT.

The CDR3 region is CASRFFWTGVYEQYF. The CDR3 bases are TGTGCAAGTCGCTTTTTTTGGACAGGAGTTTACGAGCAGTACTTC. The rearrangement uses TRBV12-2 and TRBJ2-7; the table gives TRBD1 as D, unverified against the DNA. TRBV12-2 is termed a pseudogene. This CDR3 region has 15 residues.

This clone was counted only a few times. The V call is TRBV2, the J call TRBJ2-7, with 8 nucleotides matching TRBD1. This CDR3 has 13 amino acids. V shed 4 bases, J shed 6 bases, and the junction held 5 bases outside the gene matches. From germline, CDR1 is SNHLY and CDR2 FYNNEI. In DNA form, the CDR3 reads TGTGCCAGCAGTGGGACAGGGTTATTCGAGCAGTACTTC. This sequence encodes CASSGTGLFEQYF.

This clone was detected only a few times. The chain carries TRBV19 and TRBJ1-1; 7 nucleotides agree with TRBD1. CDR1 is LNHDA and CDR2 is SQIVND in the germline V gene (reference sequence). Unmatched junction bases numbered 3, after V lost 4 bases and J lost 1 base. The CDR3 is 14 residues long. The CDR3 is CASSTGGSNTEAFF. The CDR3 region has the DNA TGTGCCAGTAGTACAGGGGGTTCGAACACTGAAGCTTTCTTT.

The J gene is TRBJ2-7, the V gene TRBV6-6; 9 bases match TRBD1. The CDR3 consists of 15 residues. Germline V CDR1 and CDR2: MNHNY, SVGAGI (reference sequence). The V segment lost 6 bases and the J segment 5 bases; nucleotides outside the gene matches: 11. CDR3 sequence reads: CASSHSRDRVNEQYF. The CDR3 coding sequence is TGTGCCAGCAGCCATAGCCGGGACAGGGTGAACGAGCAGTACTTC.

The chain recombines TRBV11-2 with TRBJ2-5; D is ambiguous. The CDR3 loop spans 14 amino acids. CDR1 SGHAT and CDR2 FQNNGV come from the germline V gene. V lost 2 bases to trimming and J lost 5 bases, with 12 bases between them. CDR3 coding DNA: TGTGCCAGCAGCTTATACAAGCCGGAGGAGACCCAGTACTTC. This translates into CASSLYKPEETQYF.

The chain carries TRBV6-1 and TRBJ2-2, with TRBD1 matching 10 bases. Per the germline V gene, CDR1 is MNHNS and CDR2 is SASEGT. The CDR3 extends over 15 amino acids. V dropped 6 bases and J dropped 4; count of bases not matched to a gene: 5. CDR3 in DNA: TGTGCCAGCAGACCGAGACAGGGGGCCACCGGGGAGCTGTTTTTT. It is translated as CASRPRQGATGELFF.

The chain recombines TRBV28 with TRBJ2-7; 12 nucleotides match TRBD1. V trimming: 8 bases; J trimming: 3 bases; junction bases outside the gene matches: 2. Germline loops: CDR1 MDHEN, CDR2 SYDVKM. The length of the CDR3 is 13 residues. The CDR3 reads CASRDRGLYEQYF. Here the CDR3 DNA reads TGTGCCAGCCGGGACAGGGGGCTCTACGAGCAGTACTTC.

This chain connects TRBV7-2 to TRBJ1-2, with a tentative D call TRBD1 (5 bases). CDR3 length: 15 amino acids. V lost 5 bases to trimming and J lost 5 bases, with 18 bases between them. Germline CDR1 SGHTA, CDR2 FQGNSA. The CDR3 spells CASSARGGGGYGYTF. The CDR3 nucleotides read TGTGCCAGCAGCGCTAGAGGTGGGGGAGGGTATGGCTACACCTTC.

CDR3 sequence (DNA): TGCGCCAGCAGCTTGTGGGGGGGCAATCAGCCCCAGCATTTT. This codes for CASSLWGGNQPQHF. The genes are TRBV5-1 and TRBJ1-5, with D possibly matching TRBD1 (5 bases). V shed 1 base and J shed 2 bases, with 7 bases lying between them. Germline CDR1 is SGHRS and CDR2 is YFSETQ. The CDR3 extends over 14 amino acids.